Listed here are 3 T cell receptor beta chains from one sample, sequenced in a study of cytomegalovirus exposure and HLA in healthy donors. With 60 Vbeta and 13 Jbeta primers, the PCR was carried out. Sequencing used immunoSEQ multiplex PCR; TCRdb keeps in-frame clones, though not all of them. This repertoire comprises 35,000 or so clones; its ten largest clones make up approximately 10%. Sequencing input: PBMCs. All receptors derive from a man aged 35-49 years in good health and CMV-seropositive.

The chain couples TRBV7-9 to TRBJ2-3; 7 bases agree with TRBD2. Germline CDR1 SEHNR, CDR2 FQNEAQ (reference sequence). The CDR3 has 14 residues. V lost 5 bases to trimming and J lost 6 bases; unmatched junction nucleotides: 8. The CDR3: CASSPGTMVDTQYF. CDR3 sequence (DNA): TGTGCCAGCAGCCCCGGGACTATGGTTGATACGCAGTATTTT.

The chain links TRBV5-3 to TRBJ2-7; D might be TRBD2 (6 bases). TRBV5-3 qualifies as an ORF whose function is uncertain. Trimming removed 10 bases from V and 5 bases from J, with 13 bases in between. This CDR3 comprises 11 residues. CDR3 bases: TGTGCCCTTAGGAGGGAAAACGAGCAGTACTTC. Its translation: CALRRENEQYF.

The chain couples TRBV2 to TRBJ1-2, with 9 positions matching TRBD1. The CDR3 loop spans 17 amino acids. V trimming: 1 base; J trimming: 3 bases; junction bases outside the gene matches: 9. Germline CDR1 is SNHLY and CDR2 is FYNNEI. The CDR3 sequence is CASSEGGGQGIYYGYTF. The CDR3 DNA reads as TGTGCCAGCAGTGAAGGGGGAGGACAGGGGATTTACTATGGCTACACCTTC.